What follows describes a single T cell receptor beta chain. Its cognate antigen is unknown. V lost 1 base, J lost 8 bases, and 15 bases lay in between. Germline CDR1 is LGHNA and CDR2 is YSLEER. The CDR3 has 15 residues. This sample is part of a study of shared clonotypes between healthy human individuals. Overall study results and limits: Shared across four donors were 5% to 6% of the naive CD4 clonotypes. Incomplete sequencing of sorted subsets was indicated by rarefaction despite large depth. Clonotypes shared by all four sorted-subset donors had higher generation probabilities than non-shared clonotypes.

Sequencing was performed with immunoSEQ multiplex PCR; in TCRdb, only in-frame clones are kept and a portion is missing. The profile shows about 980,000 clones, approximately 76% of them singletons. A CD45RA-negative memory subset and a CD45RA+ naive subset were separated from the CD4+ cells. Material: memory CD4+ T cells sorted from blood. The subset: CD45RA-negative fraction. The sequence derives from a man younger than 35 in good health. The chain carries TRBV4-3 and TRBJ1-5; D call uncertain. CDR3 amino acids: CASSQGQASNEPQHF. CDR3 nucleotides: TGCGCCAGCAGCCAAGGCCAGGCCTCGAACGAGCCCCAGCATTTT.